This is a list of T cell receptor beta chains from one sample in a study of cytomegalovirus exposure and HLA in healthy donors. This table comes from immunoSEQ multiplex PCR, and its TCRdb copy is limited to in-frame clones, with some not included. Of roughly 93,000 clones listed, 65% to 80% are singletons. Sequencing was done on a sample of PBMCs. Receptor source: a man aged 35 to 55 in good health and CMV-seronegative. Both conserved end residues are part of each CDR3. Fields, in order: CDR3 length, J gene, V gene, CDR3 protein.

>15|TRBJ1-1|TRBV6-6
CASSYGTGGRNEAFF
>14|TRBJ1-2|TRBV28
CASSLTGSTGGYTF
>17|TRBJ2-1|TRBV9
CASSVDRSGGRDNEQFF
>13|TRBJ2-1|TRBV29-1
CSVHPSGVNEQFF
>19|TRBJ1-2|TRBV7-8
CASSLIMRDRRFTNYGYTF
>13|TRBJ2-3|TRBV5-6
CASSGGFRDTQYF
>14|TRBJ2-5|TRBV11-1
CASSAERRGETQYF
>13|TRBJ2-7|TRBV6-5
CASSYAPGYTRYF
>14|TRBJ2-2|TRBV7-2
CASSPPGGPGELFF
>15|TRBJ2-1|TRBV6-1
CASSEVRGSYNEQFF
>14|TRBJ2-1|TRBV5-1
CASSLGGLYNEQFF